The rows below give T cell receptor beta chains drawn from one sample of a study of blood T cell repertoires in COVID-19. TCRdb keeps only in-frame clones here, not all; method: immunoSEQ multiplex PCR. This sample yields around 260,000 clones, of which approximately 90% are seen a single time; roughly 1.1% belongs to the top ten. Specimen: PBMCs or T cells enriched from blood (not recorded which). These receptors came from a woman in her 30s who had recovered from COVID-19. The CDR3 runs from the conserved cysteine through the conserved F or W. The D gene is left open where the match is weak. The size entry is marked missing in some rows and otherwise reads once, few, many or a size class.

V,J,size,D,CDR3,DNA
TRBV29-1,TRBJ2-6,.,TRBD2,CSVGLAGVSGANVLTF,TGCAGCGTTGGACTAGCGGGAGTTTCTGGGGCCAACGTCCTGACTTTC
TRBV30,TRBJ1-1,.,.,CAWSVWQGRAEAFF,TGTGCCTGGAGTGTGTGGCAGGGGCGGGCTGAAGCTTTCTTT
TRBV14,TRBJ2-2,once,TRBD1,CASSHGTANTGELFF,TGTGCCAGCAGCCATGGGACAGCAAACACCGGGGAGCTGTTTTTT
TRBV5-1,TRBJ2-3,.,.,CASAPSGPTDTQYF,TGCGCCAGCGCCCCGAGCGGCCCCACAGATACGCAGTATTTT
TRBV6-1,TRBJ1-5,.,.,CASSDIAGGDQPQHF,TGTGCCAGCAGTGATATTGCGGGGGGAGACCAGCCCCAGCATTTT
TRBV7-6,TRBJ1-1,.,.,CASSLEQNTEAFF,TGTGCCAGCAGCTTAGAACAGAACACTGAAGCTTTCTTT
TRBV6-2/TRBV6-3,TRBJ2-3,.,TRBD1,CASSRRQGQFTDTQYF,TGTGCCAGCAGTAGACGACAGGGCCAGTTCACAGATACGCAGTATTTT
TRBV7-9,TRBJ1-1,.,.,CASRQVGENTEAFF,TGTGCCAGCCGCCAAGTAGGGGAGAACACTGAAGCTTTCTTT
TRBV27,TRBJ1-1,.,TRBD1,CASRGTGGNTEAFF,TGTGCCAGCAGGGGGACAGGGGGGAACACTGAAGCTTTCTTT
TRBV9,TRBJ2-1,.,TRBD2,CASSVDSGRGVDEQFF,TGTGCCAGCAGCGTAGATAGCGGGAGAGGGGTCGATGAGCAGTTCTTC
TRBV5-1,TRBJ2-5,.,.,CASSLATGGQETQYF,TGCGCCAGCAGCTTGGCTACAGGCGGTCAAGAGACCCAGTACTTC
TRBV11-2,TRBJ2-5,.,.,CASSLGADETQYF,TGTGCCAGCAGCTTGGGAGCGGACGAGACCCAGTACTTC
TRBV19,TRBJ2-7,once,.,CASSLLASYEQYF,TGTGCCAGTAGTCTTCTAGCGTCCTACGAGCAGTACTTC
TRBV3-1/TRBV3-2,TRBJ2-7,.,.,CASSQQGNEQYF,TGTGCCAGCAGCCAACAGGGGAACGAGCAGTACTTC
TRBV7-2,TRBJ2-3,.,TRBD1,CASSPGQGRSDTQYF,TGTGCCAGCAGCCCCGGACAGGGGAGGTCAGATACGCAGTATTTT
TRBV12-5,TRBJ2-5,.,TRBD1,CASGPGTGQETQYF,TGTGCTAGTGGTCCCGGGACAGGGCAAGAGACCCAGTACTTC
TRBV19,TRBJ2-5,.,TRBD1,CASSPETGWETQYF,TGTGCCAGTAGTCCGGAGACAGGGTGGGAGACCCAGTACTTC
TRBV28,TRBJ1-5,.,.,CASSSQGVVQPQHF,TGTGCCAGCAGTTCACAGGGAGTTGTTCAGCCCCAGCATTTT
TRBV5-1,TRBJ2-1,once,TRBD2,CASSLASSGSLGNEQFF,TGCGCCAGCAGCTTGGCGTCTAGCGGGAGTTTAGGGAATGAGCAGTTCTTC
TRBV5-6,TRBJ1-5,.,TRBD1,CASSLEAGGNNQPQHF,TGTGCCAGCAGCTTGGAGGCAGGGGGGAACAATCAGCCCCAGCATTTT
TRBV28,TRBJ2-7,.,TRBD2,CATGLAGSYEQYF,TGTGCCACCGGACTAGCGGGTTCCTACGAGCAGTACTTC
TRBV28,TRBJ2-2,.,TRBD2,CASSPRDYGTGELFF,TGTGCCAGCAGTCCCAGGGACTACGGAACCGGGGAGCTGTTTTTT
TRBV28,TRBJ2-1,once,.,CASSPYPGGWEQFF,TGTGCCAGCAGCCCTTATCCCGGTGGTTGGGAGCAGTTCTTC
TRBV6-5,TRBJ2-7,once,TRBD1,CASRGTGRYEQYF,TGTGCCAGCAGGGGGACAGGGCGGTACGAGCAGTACTTC
TRBV28,TRBJ1-1,.,.,CASSPTGYTEAFF,TGTGCCAGCAGTCCCACAGGGTACACTGAAGCTTTCTTT
TRBV6-4,TRBJ2-3,.,.,CASSDSVSPGDTQYF,TGTGCCAGCAGTGACTCGGTATCGCCGGGAGATACGCAGTATTTT
TRBV25-1,TRBJ1-2,once,.,CASSDGRVNYGYTF,TGTGCCAGCAGTGATGGGCGGGTGAACTATGGCTACACCTTC
TRBV19,TRBJ2-7,.,TRBD1,CASSTGALYEQYF,TGTGCCAGTAGCACAGGGGCACTCTACGAGCAGTACTTC
TRBV5-8,TRBJ1-6,.,TRBD1,CASSFHRGANSPLHF,TGTGCCAGCAGCTTCCACAGGGGCGCCAATTCACCCCTCCACTTT
TRBV25-1,TRBJ2-7,once,.,CASSPLLGRSEQYF,TGTGCCAGCAGCCCCTTGCTGGGGCGCTCCGAGCAGTACTTC
TRBV11-2,TRBJ2-7,.,.,CASSRVTYEQYF,TGTGCCTCGTCCAGGGTAACCTACGAGCAGTACTTC
TRBV6-2/TRBV6-3,TRBJ1-4,.,.,CASSFRGNEKLFF,TGTGCCAGCAGTTTCAGGGGTAATGAAAAACTGTTTTTT
TRBV7-6,TRBJ1-1,.,.,CASSLRPYQNTEAFF,TGTGCCAGCAGCTTACGCCCCTACCAGAACACTGAAGCTTTCTTT
TRBV11-3,TRBJ2-3,.,TRBD2,CASSRASGATDTQYF,TGTGCCAGCAGCCGGGCTAGCGGGGCTACAGATACGCAGTATTTT
TRBV7-3,TRBJ2-2,.,.,CASSSTRRGHGELFF,TGTGCCAGCAGCTCTACTCGACGGGGTCACGGGGAGCTGTTTTTT
TRBV9,TRBJ2-2,.,TRBD2,CASSTPYPGLVPNTGELFF,TGTGCCAGCAGCACGCCCTACCCGGGACTAGTTCCGAACACCGGGGAGCTGTTTTTT
TRBV5-1,TRBJ2-2,.,TRBD2,CASSLVGLAGGAGELFF,TGCGCCAGCAGCTTGGTGGGACTAGCGGGAGGTGCCGGGGAGCTGTTTTTT